This TCR beta chain was found in a study of T cell repertoires in cytomegalovirus infection. Whole-study context: CMV epitopes, recently identified HLA-C-restricted and well-studied HLA-B-restricted, were used.

V lost 12 bases and J 0 bases, leaving 13 bases between the germline ends. This CDR3 region has 14 residues. CDR1 and CDR2 from the germline V gene are KGHDR and SFDVKD. On this clonotype: The target antigen is unknown.

TCRdb used MiXCR to reprocess the reads, holding one entry per CDR3 protein. This sample has approximately 300,000 distinct CDR3 sequences, with almost 30% found just once. This chain connects TRBV24-1 to TRBJ2-2; the D gene is possibly TRBD2 (6 bases). The sample in question was cultured PBMCs, obtained from culture after CMV antigen stimulation. This TCR came from a human donor in good health (CMV status not recorded). Some clones in this sample may be carry-over from other donors' samples. CDR3 nucleotides: TGTGCCGTCCGGAGGGGAGCGAACACCGGGGAGCTGTTTTTT. Amino acids: CAVRRGANTGELFF.